The TCR beta chain described here comes from a study of OX40 agonist ivuxolimab in advanced cancers. Study at large: Of mixed ages from roughly 23 to 85 and averaging 60 years, the group was 65% to 85% male.

The CDR3 is 12 residues long. Between the trimmed V and J ends, which lost 2 bases and 7 bases, there was a span of 11 bases. Per germline, CDR1 GTSNPN and CDR2 SVGIG (reference sequence). In its sample, this clone was seen once. The data were produced by immunoSEQ multiplex PCR, yet TCRdb's version contains in-frame clones alone and is incomplete. The data show under 50,000 clones, over 60% seen once. The specimen comprised CD4+ or CD8+ T cells sorted from blood, sampled in a trial of the OX40 agonist ivuxolimab. This chain connects TRBV30 to TRBJ2-5; TRBD2 is a possible D gene (5 bases). This TCR was sampled from an adult with an advanced solid tumor such as melanoma, head and neck, liver or kidney cancer. The CDR3 sequence: CAWSLPGMTQYF. The CDR3 DNA follows: TGTGCCTGGAGTCTCCCCGGGATGACCCAGTACTTC.